The 21 T cell receptor beta chains below all came from one sample that was sequenced in a study of blood T cell repertoires in COVID-19 (dated by TCRdb to the early 2020s). Library construction relied on the immunoSEQ multiplex PCR assay. What TCRdb holds here is the immuneACCESS table cut down to in-frame rearrangements. Part of the clones is not present; checked against another copy, under half of the missing clones reflect an unresolved V gene, and the others are unexplained. In all, the sample holds about 400,000 clones, and roughly 89% of those were seen once. The ten largest clones add up to 1.7% of the sample. Material for sequencing was PBMCs or T cells enriched from blood (not recorded which). These receptors were collected from a woman aged 25 to 39 who had recovered from COVID-19.

This clone was seen a handful of times. This sequence joins TRBV19 and TRBJ1-4; D is perhaps TRBD1 (6 bases). The CDR3 is made up of 14 amino acids. Germline assignment: CDR1 LNHDA and CDR2 SQIVND (reference sequence). V shed 3 bases and J shed 5 bases, with 10 bases lying between them. In nucleotides, the CDR3 is TGTGCCAGTAGTATGGTGCAGGGGAATGAAAAACTGTTTTTT. Translated, it gives CASSMVQGNEKLFF.

This rearrangement joins TRBV7-9 to TRBJ2-5, with 7 bases fitting TRBD1. Losses at the gene ends were 6 bases for V and 0 bases for J; bases not matched to a gene: 4. This CDR3 is 14 amino acids long. CDR1 SEHNR and CDR2 FQNEAQ come from the germline V gene (reference sequence). The chain's CDR3 is CASRPGQNQETQYF. The CDR3, as DNA: TGTGCCAGCAGACCGGGACAGAACCAAGAGACCCAGTACTTC.

This chain links TRBV9 with TRBJ2-2; 9 bases fit TRBD2. The CDR3 contains 18 residues. Trimming cost V 0 bases and J 5 bases; bases outside gene matches: 11. Germline CDR1 is SGDLS and CDR2 is YYNGEE. The CDR3 sequence is CASSVEIAGDPGTGELFF. The CDR3 nucleotides read TGTGCCAGCAGCGTAGAAATAGCGGGAGACCCGGGGACCGGGGAGCTGTTTTTT.

This clone was observed a single time. The rearrangement joins TRBV15 to TRBJ2-3; 8 bases line up with TRBD2. Trimming took 0 bases from V and 7 from J; bases not matched to a gene: 6. The germline V gene has CDR1 LNHNV and CDR2 YYDKDF (reference sequence). CDR3 length: 15 amino acids. CDR3: CATSREARGVHTQYF. The CDR3 region has the DNA TGTGCCACCAGCAGAGAGGCGCGGGGGGTACATACGCAGTATTTT.

J is TRBJ2-6 and V is TRBV9; D is uncertain. CDR3 length: 15 residues. Germline V gene sequence: CDR1 SGDLS, CDR2 YYNGEE. V lost 0 bases and J lost 0, with 4 bases in between. Here the CDR3 reads CASSVGISGANVLTF. The CDR3 DNA follows: TGTGCCAGCAGCGTAGGTATCTCTGGGGCCAACGTCCTGACTTTC.

This chain connects TRBV2 to TRBJ2-3; weak D call: TRBD2 (5 bases). The CDR3 is made up of 15 amino acids. The germline CDR1 and CDR2 sequences are SNHLY and FYNNEI. Trimming removed 1 base from V and 1 base from J, with 9 bases in between. CDR3 in amino acids: CASSEGRSGTDTQYF. The DNA of the CDR3 is TGTGCCAGCAGTGAAGGGCGTAGCGGCACAGATACGCAGTATTTT.

This clone was detected a few times. This sequence joins TRBV11-2 and TRBJ2-1; TRBD1 aligns across 10 bases. Germline CDR1 SGHAT, CDR2 FQNNGV. This CDR3 is 14 amino acids long. The V and J ends lost 1 base and 6 bases, in that order; junction bases with no gene match: 0. CDR3 protein: CASSLGTGGNEQFF. CDR3 sequence (DNA): TGTGCCAGCAGCTTAGGGACAGGGGGCAATGAGCAGTTCTTC.

V and J are TRBV5-1 and TRBJ1-3; a weak D match, TRBD1 (5 bases). Trimming stripped 0 bases from V and 0 bases from J, with 10 bases between. The CDR3 is 16 residues long. Looked up from germline, CDR1 is SGHRS and CDR2 is YFSETQ. CDR3 loop: CASSLDPQDSGNTIYF. The CDR3 DNA is TGCGCCAGCAGCTTGGATCCACAGGACTCTGGAAACACCATATATTTT.

The J gene is TRBJ1-1, the V gene TRBV29-1, with a tentative D call TRBD1 (5 bases). Between the trimmed V and J ends, which lost 4 bases and 4 bases, there was a span of 19 bases. Germline CDR1 and CDR2: SQVTM and ANQGSEA. This CDR3 is built from 15 residues. CDR3 sequence reads: CSVVPWTGGVTEAFF. CDR3 DNA: TGCAGCGTTGTTCCGTGGACGGGAGGGGTCACTGAAGCTTTCTTT. The full variable domain, its missing parts supplied by reference TRBV29-1 and TRBJ1-1, is SAVISQKPSRDICQRGTSLTIQCQVDSQVTMMFWYRQQPGQSLTLIATANQGSEATYESGFVIDKFPISRPNLTFSTLTVSNMSPEDSSIYLCSVVPWTGGVTEAFFGQGTRLTVV.

The V gene is TRBV27, the J gene TRBJ1-2, with TRBD1 matching over 8 bases. Germline V gives CDR1 MNHEY, CDR2 SMNVEV (reference sequence). Unmatched junction bases numbered 9, after V lost 0 bases and J lost 3 bases. The CDR3 runs 17 residues. The chain's CDR3 is CASSLSGQGRLYYGYTF. In DNA, the CDR3 is TGTGCCAGCAGTTTATCAGGACAGGGTCGGTTATACTATGGCTACACCTTC.

This clone has a single count. This chain joins TRBV9 and TRBJ2-7, with unresolved D. The V end was cut by 0 bases, the J end by 4 bases, with 8 bases between. The CDR3 runs 13 residues. Germline CDR1 SGDLS, CDR2 YYNGEE. The CDR3 region is CASSVGLEYEQYF. Here the CDR3 DNA reads TGTGCCAGCAGCGTAGGGTTGGAGTACGAGCAGTACTTC. The complete variable domain, with remaining parts taken from reference TRBV9 and TRBJ2-7, reads DSGVTQTPKHLITATGQRVTLRCSPRSGDLSVYWYQQSLDQGLQFLIQYYNGEERAKGNILERFSAQQFPDLHSELNLSSLELGDSALYFCASSVGLEYEQYFGPGTRLTVT.

This chain joins TRBV27 and TRBJ2-2, with TRBD2 matching over 9 bases. V was pared by 2 bases and J by 2 bases, with 9 bases of the junction left unmatched. CDR1 and CDR2 (germline): MNHEY, SMNVEV (reference sequence). CDR3 size: 18 residues. This chain's CDR3 is CASSLTWRGGLNTGELFF. CDR3 coding DNA: TGTGCCAGCAGTTTAACGTGGCGGGGGGGCCTAAACACCGGGGAGCTGTTTTTT.

This chain joins TRBV24-1 and TRBJ2-7; 8 bases match TRBD2. The CDR3 length is 14 residues. V shed 10 bases, J shed 1 base, and the junction held 8 bases outside the gene matches. Germline CDR1 reads KGHDR; CDR2 reads SFDVKD. CDR3: CATYGRDPSYEQYF. CDR3 DNA: TGTGCCACGTACGGGAGGGACCCTTCCTACGAGCAGTACTTC.

This clone was seen a single time. The chain joins TRBV28 to TRBJ2-7, with 7 bases identical to TRBD1. This CDR3 region has 15 residues. Trimming cost V 6 bases and J 0 bases; bases outside gene matches: 8. Germline-derived CDR1 and CDR2 are MDHEN and SYDVKM. The CDR3 sequence: CASRRTGLSSYEQYF. In DNA form, the CDR3 reads TGTGCCAGCAGAAGGACAGGCCTCTCCTCCTACGAGCAGTACTTC.

This chain connects TRBV18 to TRBJ2-3, with 8 bases that match TRBD1. Germline loops: CDR1 KGHSH, CDR2 LQKENI. The CDR3 runs to 15 residues. Unmatched junction bases numbered 3, after V lost 1 base and J lost 3 bases. The CDR3 spells CASSPRTGITDTQYF. DNA of the CDR3: TGTGCCAGCTCACCACGGACAGGGATAACAGATACGCAGTATTTT.

This chain links TRBV19 with TRBJ2-3; tentative D call: TRBD2 (7 bases). This CDR3 is built from 13 residues. CDR1 LNHDA and CDR2 SQIVND come from the germline V gene (reference sequence). The CDR3 nucleotides are TGTGCTGCTCGCGGGGGCACCACAGATACGCAGTATTTT. Protein sequence: CAARGGTTDTQYF.

This chain links TRBV7-6 with TRBJ2-1; TRBD2 aligns across 7 bases. Germline V gene lookup returns CDR1 SGHVS and CDR2 FNYEAQ. The CDR3 is made up of 16 amino acids. V dropped 1 base and J dropped 6; count of bases not matched to a gene: 9. The CDR3 coding sequence is TGTGCCAGCAGCTTAGTGTTTGGGAGGGCGAGCAATGAGCAGTTCTTC. As protein: CASSLVFGRASNEQFF.

This chain connects TRBV29-1 to TRBJ2-3; D remains unclear. V lost 0 bases and J 7 bases, leaving 8 bases between the germline ends. The CDR3 loop spans 12 amino acids. CDR1 and CDR2 (germline): SQVTM, ANQGSEA. CDR3 sequence: CSVEDRRYTQYF. As DNA, the CDR3 is TGCAGCGTTGAAGATAGGAGATATACGCAGTATTTT.

To note about this clone: One base away lies a much larger clone, so this may be a sequencing read error. The chain uses TRBV20-1 and TRBJ1-1; no firm D call. The CDR3 is 11 amino acids. V lost 3 bases and J 0 bases, leaving 2 bases between the germline ends. Germline loops: CDR1 DFQATT, CDR2 SNEGSKA (reference sequence). CDR3: CSASVNTEAFF. DNA for the CDR3: TGCAGTGCTAGCGTGAACACTGAAGCTTTCTTT.

The chain couples TRBV7-2 to TRBJ2-1, with TRBD2 identical over 10 bases. The trim removed 5 bases at V and 6 bases at J, leaving 7 bases unmatched. The CDR3 length is 15 residues. Germline values: CDR1 SGHTA, CDR2 FQGNSA. The CDR3 protein is CASSLSGGALNEQFF. CDR3 nucleotides: TGTGCCAGCAGCCTGAGCGGGGGGGCTCTCAATGAGCAGTTCTTC.

J is TRBJ1-1 and V is TRBV11-2; D remains ambiguous. The CDR3 consists of 12 residues. Germline CDR1 and CDR2: SGHAT and FQNNGV. Trimming stripped 6 bases from V and 4 bases from J, with 9 bases between. The CDR3 coding sequence is TGTGCCAGCAGGCCGAGCGGCACTGAAGCTTTCTTT. The encoded protein is CASRPSGTEAFF. The entire variable domain, with the rest obtained from reference TRBV11-2 and TRBJ1-1, is as follows: EAGVAQSPRYKIIEKRQSVAFWCNPISGHATLYWYQQILGQGPKLLIQFQNNGVVDDSQLPKDRFSAERLKGVDSTLKIQPAKLEDSAVYLCASRPSGTEAFFGQGTRLTVV.